This paragraph reports one TCR beta chain. This CDR3 spans 15 amino acids. Germline V lookup: CDR1 MRHNA, CDR2 SNTAGT. The V end was cut by 6 bases, the J end by 3 bases, with 17 bases between. As handled by the study authors: Nucleated cell number was recorded as an estimate derived from reference gene primer amplification. Profiling relied on immunoSEQ multiplex PCR, and the TCRdb table lists in-frame clones only, not all of them. The D gene and trimming were derived from the DNA, and the V and J assignments and clone size from that table. The profile shows about 130,000 clones, around 86% of them singletons. The data originate from a study of blood T cell repertoires in COVID-19. Study-level background: Samples representing acute and convalescent COVID-19 were sourced from the United States, Italy and Spain. PBMCs, B-cell-depleted T cells, or T cells provided the cDNA or gDNA that made up the material.

The source is a man aged 40-49 years with active or convalescent COVID-19. The sequencing input was peripheral blood. The chain combines TRBV6-4 with TRBJ1-1, with D possibly TRBD1 on 5 matching bases. The CDR3 DNA follows: TGTGCCAGCAGCGGGGGAGGGTTGGGTGACACTGAAGCTTTCTTT. Amino acids: CASSGGGLGDTEAFF.